The 12 T cell receptor beta chains below all came from one sample that was sequenced in a study of blood T cell repertoires in COVID-19. The table came from immunoSEQ multiplex PCR; TCRdb's copy has only in-frame clones and leaves some out. The sample holds around 100,000 clones, about four fifths seen once. Material: peripheral blood. The origin of the receptors is a woman aged 40 to 50 with acute or convalescent COVID-19.

This chain links TRBV13 with TRBJ1-4; 9 bases line up with TRBD1. Germline lookup yields CDR1 PRHDT and CDR2 FYEKMQ (reference sequence). The ends lost 2 bases at V and 7 bases at J; junction bases unmatched: 5. The CDR3 has 15 amino acids. This chain's CDR3 is CASSLSGTGSEKLFF. CDR3 nucleotide sequence: TGTGCCAGCAGCTTATCTGGGACAGGGTCTGAAAAACTGTTTTTT.

The chain links TRBV11-2 to TRBJ1-2, with D perhaps matching TRBD1 (5 bases). V lost 5 bases and J 2 bases, leaving 6 bases between the germline ends. CDR3 length: 12 amino acids. The germline V gene has CDR1 SGHAT and CDR2 FQNNGV. The CDR3 here is CASSAGNYGYTF. CDR3 in DNA: TGTGCCAGCAGCGCAGGGAACTATGGCTACACCTTC.

V and J are TRBV6-4 and TRBJ1-2; D is possibly TRBD1 (6 bases). Germline CDR1 and CDR2: MRHNA and SNTAGT. V was trimmed by 7 bases and J by 7 bases, leaving 19 bases between them. The CDR3 has 14 residues. CDR3 residues: CASIVNQGRSGYTF. The CDR3 region has the DNA TGTGCCAGCATTGTAAACCAGGGGAGAAGTGGCTACACCTTC.

This clone was counted between two and nine times. The gene calls are TRBV6-2 or TRBV6-3 and TRBJ2-5; 8 bases align to TRBD2. This CDR3 is built from 14 residues. J lost 2 bases, V lost 5 bases, and 4 bases had no gene match. Germline V CDR1 and CDR2: MNHEY, SVGEGT. CDR3 DNA sequence: TGTGCCAGCAGTGCGGGGGGCACTCAAGAGACCCAGTACTTC. Its protein product is CASSAGGTQETQYF.

V and J are TRBV7-9 and TRBJ1-1; D uncertain. Germline V gene sequence: CDR1 SEHNR, CDR2 FQNEAQ (reference sequence). This CDR3 has 13 amino acids. Trimming left V 3 bases short and J 1 base short, with 6 bases between. This CDR3 is CASSFVGNTEAFF. As DNA, the CDR3 is TGTGCCAGCAGCTTTGTCGGGAACACTGAAGCTTTCTTT. The whole variable domain, filled in from reference TRBV7-9 and TRBJ1-1, reads DTGVSQNPRHKITKRGQNVTFRCDPISEHNRLYWYRQTLGQGPEFLTYFQNEAQLEKSRLLSDRFSAERPKGSFSTLEIQRTEQGDSAMYLCASSFVGNTEAFFGQGTRLTVV.

Regarding this clone: The identical CDR3 is also encoded by other nucleotide sequences in the sample. The J gene is TRBJ1-2, the V gene TRBV29-1, with no clear D. Germline V gives CDR1 SQVTM, CDR2 ANQGSEA. The CDR3 loop spans 12 amino acids. The V end was cut by 3 bases, the J end by 0 bases, with 5 bases between. The CDR3 sequence is CSVDTSNYGYTF. The CDR3 DNA sequence: TGCAGCGTTGACACATCTAACTATGGCTACACCTTC.

The V and J genes are TRBV19 and TRBJ1-4, with 10 bases lining up with TRBD1. The CDR3 totals 17 residues. Germline V gene sequence: CDR1 LNHDA, CDR2 SQIVND (reference sequence). Germline trimming cut 5 bases from V and 2 bases from J; bases unmatched to any gene: 8. CDR3 amino acids: CASSPRGTGVTNEKLFF. CDR3 in DNA: TGTGCCAGTAGTCCTCGGGGGACAGGGGTCACTAATGAAAAACTGTTTTTT.

The V and J genes are TRBV7-2 and TRBJ2-1, with 8 positions matching TRBD1. The CDR3 runs 15 residues. V was pared by 5 bases and J by 9 bases, with 12 bases of the junction left unmatched. Germline CDR1 SGHTA, CDR2 FQGNSA. The CDR3 bases are TGTGCCAGCAGCCCCCGGACAGGGACAGGTATTGAGCAGTTCTTC. As protein: CASSPRTGTGIEQFF.

The DNA of the CDR3 is TGTGCCAGCAACCAAGGGACAGGGGGCAGCGAGACCCAGTACTTC. Translating gives CASNQGTGGSETQYF. V gene TRBV2 combines with J gene TRBJ2-5; 12 nucleotides match TRBD1. The CDR3 spans 15 residues. Germline loops: CDR1 SNHLY, CDR2 FYNNEI. After removal of 7 bases from V and 5 bases from J, the junction contained 8 bases not matched to a gene. The full variable domain, in which reference TRBV2 and TRBJ2-5 provide the parts outside the CDR3, is EPEVTQTPSHQVTQMGQEVILRCVPISNHLYFYWYRQILGQKVEFLVSFYNNEISEKSEIFDDQFSVERPDGSNFTLKIRSTKLEDSAMYFCASNQGTGGSETQYFGPGTRLLVL.

The chain has TRBV7-8 and TRBJ1-1, with D perhaps matching TRBD1 (6 bases). There are 16 residues in the CDR3. The germline gives CDR1 SGHVS, CDR2 FQNEAQ. V lost 5 bases and J lost 1, with 17 bases in between. CDR3 DNA: TGTGCCAGCAGCCCCCTAGGATGGGGGCGGAACACTGAAGCTTTCTTT. It codes for CASSPLGWGRNTEAFF.

The chain joins TRBV21-1 to TRBJ2-7; the DNA was not used to check the table's D call, TRBD2. TRBV21-1 is an annotated pseudogene. CDR3 length equals 14 residues. CDR3 protein: CASSKERTSYEQYF. CDR3 bases: TGTGCCAGCAGCAAAGAGCGCACGTCCTACGAGCAGTACTTC.

V gene TRBV4-3 combines with J gene TRBJ1-2; 8 bases fit TRBD1. The germline V gene encodes CDR1 LGHNA and CDR2 YSLEER. CDR3 length: 15 residues. J was trimmed by 3 bases and V by 6 bases; bases with no gene match: 9. The CDR3 nucleotides read TGCGCCAGCAGAGCGGACAGGGCGTTTGACTATGGCTACACCTTC. Protein: CASRADRAFDYGYTF.